This entry lists 9 T cell receptor beta chains sequenced from one sample in a study of cytomegalovirus exposure and HLA in healthy donors. The primer mix had 60 Vbeta and 13 Jbeta primers. The table came from immunoSEQ multiplex PCR; TCRdb's copy has only in-frame clones and leaves some out. The sample lists about 110,000 clones, 81% occurring once. The material sequenced was PBMCs. The receptor source for this set is a woman aged 25 to 39 in good health and CMV-seronegative.

This rearrangement joins TRBV28 to TRBJ2-5; TRBD2 matches at 10 bases. The junction had 3 bases not matched to a gene; V was cut back by 7 bases and J by 4 bases. Germline values: CDR1 MDHEN, CDR2 SYDVKM. The CDR3 extends over 13 amino acids. CDR3 sequence (DNA): TGTGCCAGCATGCTAGCGGGAGTAGAGACCCAGTACTTC. Amino acid sequence: CASMLAGVETQYF.

CDR3 loop: CASSLTAGKDTQYF. Here the CDR3 DNA reads TGCGCCAGCAGCTTGACAGCGGGGAAAGATACGCAGTATTTT. The rearrangement joins TRBV5-1 to TRBJ2-3; 7 bases line up with TRBD2. Per germline, CDR1 SGHRS and CDR2 YFSETQ. Unmatched junction bases numbered 4, after V lost 1 base and J lost 5 bases. The length of the CDR3 is 14 residues.

The J gene is TRBJ2-5, the V gene TRBV7-9; D is ambiguous. This CDR3 region has 15 residues. Germline CDR1 reads SEHNR; CDR2 reads FQNEAQ (reference sequence). Trimming left V 4 bases short and J 3 bases short, with 15 bases between. The CDR3 reads CASSYPRTTEETQYF. The DNA for the CDR3 is TGTGCCAGCAGCTACCCACGAACTACGGAAGAGACCCAGTACTTC.

Of note for this clone: A junction boundary mismatches the germline segment, possibly from a read error. The V gene is TRBV7-9, the J gene TRBJ1-2, with TRBD1 matching 7 bases. Germline CDR1 reads SEHNR; CDR2 reads FQNEAQ (reference sequence). The CDR3 contains 16 residues. The CDR3 is CSSSLVITGANYGYTF. As DNA, the CDR3 is TGTTCCAGCAGCTTAGTCATAACAGGGGCCAACTATGGCTACACCTTC. Variable domain in full (rest from reference TRBV7-9 and TRBJ1-2): DTGVSQNPRHKITKRGQNVTFRCDPISEHNRLYWYRQTLGQGPEFLTYFQNEAQLEKSRLLSDRFSAERPKGSFSTLEIQRTEQGDSAMYLCSSSLVITGANYGYTFGSGTRLTVV.

The rearrangement joins TRBV15 to TRBJ2-2; D possibly corresponds to TRBD2 (6 bases). V gave up 4 bases and J gave up 0 bases, with 18 bases separating them. The CDR3 is made up of 18 amino acids. The V gene's germline CDR1 is LNHNV and CDR2 YYDKDF (reference sequence). CDR3 amino acids: CATSIPRRRGANTGELFF. CDR3 nucleotide sequence: TGTGCCACCAGCATCCCTCGGCGGCGGGGCGCGAACACCGGGGAGCTGTTTTTT.

The rearrangement links TRBV18 to TRBJ2-2; D gene unclear. Germline V gene lookup returns CDR1 KGHSH and CDR2 LQKENI. This CDR3 has 14 amino acids. The V end was cut by 2 bases, the J end by 5 bases, with 9 bases between. Here the CDR3 reads CASSPSTQTGELFF. CDR3 DNA sequence: TGTGCCAGCTCACCATCAACACAGACCGGGGAGCTGTTTTTT.

The rearrangement joins TRBV2 to TRBJ2-6; 8 bases line up with TRBD1. Germline V gene sequence: CDR1 SNHLY, CDR2 FYNNEI. The CDR3 sequence is 17 residues long. J lost 0 bases, V lost 8 bases, and 9 bases had no gene match. The CDR3 nucleotides are TGTGCCAGCGCTCGGGACAGGCCCCTCTCTGGGGCCAACGTCCTGACTTTC. Residues: CASARDRPLSGANVLTF.

This chain connects TRBV6-1 to TRBJ2-5, with 8 bases that match TRBD1. Germline V gene data show CDR1 as MNHNS and CDR2 as SASEGT. V gave up 5 bases and J gave up 5 bases; unmatched junction bases: 7. The CDR3 runs 14 residues. CDR3 loop: CASSPQGAGETQYF. The CDR3 DNA reads TGTGCCAGCAGTCCGCAGGGGGCCGGGGAGACCCAGTACTTC.

The chain combines TRBV5-4 with TRBJ2-7, with TRBD2 as a possible D gene (5 bases). This CDR3 is 16 amino acids long. Germline CDR1 SGHNT, CDR2 YYREEE (reference sequence). The V end lost 4 bases, the J end lost 3 bases, and 20 bases lay between the germline ends. The CDR3 DNA is TGTGCCAGCAGCCGTAAGGGCCGGGAACTTCTCTACGAGCAGTACTTC. Protein: CASSRKGRELLYEQYF.